The T cell receptor (beta chain) under discussion was sequenced for a study of blood T cell repertoires in COVID-19. This CDR3 spans 15 amino acids. V shed 0 bases and J 3 bases; nucleotides not matched to a gene: 3. The germline V gene has CDR1 MRHNA and CDR2 SNTAGT. Original data processing: Nucleated cell number was recorded as an estimate derived from reference gene primer amplification. Here immunoSEQ multiplex PCR was the method, and the copy in TCRdb shows in-frame clones only, minus some. V, J and clone size were drawn from that table, and D and trimming were deduced from the DNA. In the table there are some 50,000 clones, more than 85% of which are singletons.

The source of this sequence is a woman between 65 and 79 years old with active COVID-19. Sequencing was carried out using peripheral blood. This chain joins TRBV6-4 and TRBJ2-7; 9 bases map to TRBD1. The CDR3 coding sequence is TGTGCCAGCAGTGACTCAGGGACAGGGTACTACGAGCAGTACTTC. The encoded protein is CASSDSGTGYYEQYF.